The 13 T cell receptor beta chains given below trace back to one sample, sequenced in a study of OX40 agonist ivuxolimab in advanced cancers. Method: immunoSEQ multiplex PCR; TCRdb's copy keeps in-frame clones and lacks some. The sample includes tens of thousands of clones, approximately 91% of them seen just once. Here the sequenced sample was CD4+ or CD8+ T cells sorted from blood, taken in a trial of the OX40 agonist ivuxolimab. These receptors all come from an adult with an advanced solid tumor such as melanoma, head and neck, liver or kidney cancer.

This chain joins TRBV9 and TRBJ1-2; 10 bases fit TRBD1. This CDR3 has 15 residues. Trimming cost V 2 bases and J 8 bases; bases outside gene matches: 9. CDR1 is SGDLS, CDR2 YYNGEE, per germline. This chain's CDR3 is CASSVSTGGQAGYTF. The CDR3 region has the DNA TGTGCCAGCAGCGTGTCGACAGGGGGCCAGGCCGGCTACACCTTC.

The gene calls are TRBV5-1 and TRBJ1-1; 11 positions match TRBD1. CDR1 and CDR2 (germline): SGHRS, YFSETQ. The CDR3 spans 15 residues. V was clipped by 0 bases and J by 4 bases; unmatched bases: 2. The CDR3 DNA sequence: TGCGCCAGCAGCTTGGTTGGGACAGGGGGCACTGAAGCTTTCTTT. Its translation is CASSLVGTGGTEAFF.

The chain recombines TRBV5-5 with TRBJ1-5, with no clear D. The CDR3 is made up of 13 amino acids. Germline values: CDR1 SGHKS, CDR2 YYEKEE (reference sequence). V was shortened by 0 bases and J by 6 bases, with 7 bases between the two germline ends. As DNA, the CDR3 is TGTGCCAGCAGCTTGGCCTGGGGTCAGCCCCAGCATTTT. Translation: CASSLAWGQPQHF.

CDR3 coding DNA: TGCGCCAGCACCCCCCCCCGGGACAGGGTTTTAGATACGCAGTATTTT. It yields the protein CASTPPRDRVLDTQYF. This sequence joins TRBV5-1 and TRBJ2-3, with 9 bases matching TRBD1. This CDR3 is 16 amino acids long. The V and J ends lost 6 bases and 5 bases, in that order; junction bases with no gene match: 13. Per the germline V gene, CDR1 is SGHRS and CDR2 is YFSETQ.

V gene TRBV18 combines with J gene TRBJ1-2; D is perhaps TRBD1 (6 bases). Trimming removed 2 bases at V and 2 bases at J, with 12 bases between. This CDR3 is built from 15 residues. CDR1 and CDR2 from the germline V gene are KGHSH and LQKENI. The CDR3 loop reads CASSPSEGGNYGYTF. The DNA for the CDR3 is TGTGCCAGCTCACCAAGTGAAGGGGGAAACTATGGCTACACCTTC. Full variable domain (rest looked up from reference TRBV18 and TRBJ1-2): NAGVMQNPRHLVRRRGQEARLRCSPMKGHSHVYWYRQLPEEGLKFMVYLQKENIIDESGMPKERFSAEFPKEGPSILRIQQVVRGDSAAYFCASSPSEGGNYGYTFGSGTRLTVV.

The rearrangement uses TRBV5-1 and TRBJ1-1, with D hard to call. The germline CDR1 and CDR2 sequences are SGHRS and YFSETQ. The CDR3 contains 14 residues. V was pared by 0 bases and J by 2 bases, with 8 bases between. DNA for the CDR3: TGCGCCAGCAGCTTGGCCTTAACCAACACTGAAGCTTTCTTT. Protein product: CASSLALTNTEAFF. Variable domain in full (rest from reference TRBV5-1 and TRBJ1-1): KAGVTQTPRYLIKTRGQQVTLSCSPISGHRSVSWYQQTPGQGLQFLFEYFSETQRNKGNFPGRFSGRQFSNSRSEMNVSTLELGDSALYLCASSLALTNTEAFFGQGTRLTVV.

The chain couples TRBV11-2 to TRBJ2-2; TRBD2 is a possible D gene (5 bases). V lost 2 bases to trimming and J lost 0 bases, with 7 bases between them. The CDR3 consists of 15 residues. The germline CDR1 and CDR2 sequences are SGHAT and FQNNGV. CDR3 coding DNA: TGTGCCAGCAGCTTAATCGGGACGAACACCGGGGAGCTGTTTTTT. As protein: CASSLIGTNTGELFF. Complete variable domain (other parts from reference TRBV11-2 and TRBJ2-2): EAGVAQSPRYKIIEKRQSVAFWCNPISGHATLYWYQQILGQGPKLLIQFQNNGVVDDSQLPKDRFSAERLKGVDSTLKIQPAKLEDSAVYLCASSLIGTNTGELFFGEGSRLTVL.

CDR3 protein: CASSSGLAGVTSYNEQFF. Written as DNA, the CDR3 is TGTGCCAGCAGCTCCGGACTAGCGGGAGTGACGTCCTACAATGAGCAGTTCTTC. This chain links TRBV11-3 with TRBJ2-1, with 13 bases that match TRBD2. The V gene's germline CDR1 is SGHNT and CDR2 YENEEA. The V gene end was trimmed by 4 bases and the J gene end by 1 base; junction bases not matched to a gene: 7. This CDR3 has 18 residues.

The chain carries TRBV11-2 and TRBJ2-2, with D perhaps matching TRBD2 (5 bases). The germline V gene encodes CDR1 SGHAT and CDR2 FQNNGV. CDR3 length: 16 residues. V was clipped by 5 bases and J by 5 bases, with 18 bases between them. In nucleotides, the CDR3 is TGTGCCAGCAGCAAAGGACTCAATCGCGGTACCGGGGAGCTGTTTTTT. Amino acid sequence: CASSKGLNRGTGELFF.

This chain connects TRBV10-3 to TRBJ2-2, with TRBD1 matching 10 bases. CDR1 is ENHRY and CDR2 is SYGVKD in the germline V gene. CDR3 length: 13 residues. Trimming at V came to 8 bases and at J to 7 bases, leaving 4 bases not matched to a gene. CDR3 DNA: TGTGCCATCCCGGGACAGGGGTTCGGGGAGCTGTTTTTT. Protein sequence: CAIPGQGFGELFF.

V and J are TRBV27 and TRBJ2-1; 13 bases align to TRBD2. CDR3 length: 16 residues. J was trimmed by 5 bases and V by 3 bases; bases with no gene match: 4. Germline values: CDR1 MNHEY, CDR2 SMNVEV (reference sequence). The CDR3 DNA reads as TGTGCCAGCAGTTTCGTAGGACTAGCGGGAGACAATGAGCAGTTCTTC. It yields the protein CASSFVGLAGDNEQFF.

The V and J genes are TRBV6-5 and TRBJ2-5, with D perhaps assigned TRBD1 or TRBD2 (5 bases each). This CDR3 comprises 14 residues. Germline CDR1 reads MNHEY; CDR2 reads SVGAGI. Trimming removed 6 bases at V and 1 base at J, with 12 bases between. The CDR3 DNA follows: TGTGCCAGCAGGCCACCGGGGCCCCAAGAGACCCAGTACTTC. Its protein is CASRPPGPQETQYF.

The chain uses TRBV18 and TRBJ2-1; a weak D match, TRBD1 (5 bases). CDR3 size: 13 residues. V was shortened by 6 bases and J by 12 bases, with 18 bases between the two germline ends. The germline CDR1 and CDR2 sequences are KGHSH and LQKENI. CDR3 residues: CASSSMGQEGQFF. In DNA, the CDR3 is TGTGCCAGCTCGTCTATGGGGCAGGAAGGGCAGTTCTTC.